These T cell receptor beta chains were read from a single sample in a study of blood T cell repertoires in COVID-19. The assay was immunoSEQ multiplex PCR, and TCRdb's table has in-frame clones only and misses some. The data hold about 140,000 clones, with about 76% observed a single time. The specimen sequenced was peripheral blood. The receptor set was obtained from a human donor in a cohort sampled during active COVID-19. CDR3s leave out the opening cysteine and the closing phenylalanine or tryptophan.

J	V	CDR3
TRBJ2-5	TRBV28	ASVSGTMGQETQY
TRBJ2-7	TRBV5-5	ASSLDYEQY
TRBJ1-2	TRBV4-2	ASSQDFTTNYGYT
TRBJ2-5	TRBV19	ASSFRWAPQETQY
TRBJ1-1	TRBV2	ASSVGGRSTEAF
TRBJ1-3	TRBV7-8	ASSGRGWGSGNTIY
TRBJ2-7	TRBV18	ASSLGAGDEQY
TRBJ2-7	TRBV15	ATSVSGNGVYEQY
TRBJ2-7	TRBV5-4	ASSFGGRGGRTYEQY
TRBJ1-3	TRBV28	ASRGLPGNTIY
TRBJ1-1	TRBV24-1	ATSTGTGVGEAF
TRBJ2-2	TRBV9	ASSVGTTRTKGLF
TRBJ2-6	TRBV5-1	ASSSRQGTGANVLT
TRBJ2-7	TRBV29-1	SVVLGWTSVSYEQY
TRBJ2-7	TRBV28	ASSLVQGASYEQY
TRBJ2-7	TRBV6-1	ASSELGTGQFRSYEQY
TRBJ1-1	TRBV3-1/TRBV3-2	ASSQGYTEAF
TRBJ1-2	TRBV28	ASSLITRTYGYT
TRBJ1-1	TRBV4-1	ASSPAQGLNTEAF
TRBJ2-7	TRBV11-3	ASSSSRDWWEDEQY
TRBJ2-6	TRBV27	ASSRVASGANVLT
TRBJ2-1	TRBV27	ASRAGLASSYNEQF
TRBJ1-1	TRBV27	ASSLGLANTEAF
TRBJ2-2	TRBV11-2	ASSSGLAGGTGELF
TRBJ1-2	TRBV6-6	ASSRQGERYGYT
TRBJ1-5	TRBV6-2/TRBV6-3	ASSPFAQVSNQPQH
TRBJ2-7	TRBV19	ASSISGTGTSGSYEQY
TRBJ2-5	TRBV23-1	ASSQSKQGAGGETQY
TRBJ2-3	TRBV27	ASSAFFRVPGESTDTQY
TRBJ1-6	TRBV15	ATSRVGGHGNSPLH
TRBJ1-2	TRBV4-3	ASSQEEGAVLGYT
TRBJ2-1	TRBV15	ATSRAHRASGRTPDNEQF
TRBJ1-5	TRBV28	ASSSRGLSIQPQH
TRBJ2-7	TRBV3-1/TRBV3-2	ASSQAQDYEQY
TRBJ2-7	TRBV6-6	ASSYPSGTGRHEQY
TRBJ2-7	TRBV6-1	ASSEALRRAGGLEQY
TRBJ1-5	TRBV2	ASSEGQGRSNQPQH
TRBJ1-3	TRBV9	ASSLRGPSSGNTIY
TRBJ1-6	TRBV18	ASSPDNGTPLH
TRBJ2-7	TRBV28	ASSLSRLAGAEQY
TRBJ1-5	TRBV3-1/TRBV3-2	ASSFTGNNQPQH
TRBJ2-7	TRBV19	ASSPGAYEQY
TRBJ2-7	TRBV28	ASSRLAGGGVSYEQY
TRBJ1-5	TRBV10-3	AISEVGSRSNQPQH
TRBJ1-2	TRBV3-1/TRBV3-2	ASSPGQGRGDLVYGYT
TRBJ2-6	TRBV3-1/TRBV3-2	ASSRGQGATGANVLT
TRBJ2-7	TRBV5-1	ASSPGATGGEQY
TRBJ2-7	TRBV27	ASSPGLSREQY